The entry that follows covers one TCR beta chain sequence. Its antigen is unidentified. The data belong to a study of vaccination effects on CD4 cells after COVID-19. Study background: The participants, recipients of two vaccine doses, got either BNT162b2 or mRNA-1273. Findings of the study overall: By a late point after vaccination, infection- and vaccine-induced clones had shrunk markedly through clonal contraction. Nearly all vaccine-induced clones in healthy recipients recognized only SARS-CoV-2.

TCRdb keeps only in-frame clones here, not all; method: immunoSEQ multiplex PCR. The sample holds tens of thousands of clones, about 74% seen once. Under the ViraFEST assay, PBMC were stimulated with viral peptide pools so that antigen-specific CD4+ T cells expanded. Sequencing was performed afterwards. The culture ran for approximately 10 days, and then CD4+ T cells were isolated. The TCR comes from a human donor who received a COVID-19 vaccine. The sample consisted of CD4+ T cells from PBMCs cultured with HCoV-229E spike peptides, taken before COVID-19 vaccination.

Here the CDR3 reads CASSSRYEQYV. CDR3 DNA: TGTGCCAGCAGTAGCAGATACGAGCAGTACGTC. This chain links TRBV6-2 or TRBV6-3 with TRBJ2-7, with unresolved D. Germline V gene sequence: CDR1 MNHEY, CDR2 SVGEGT. The CDR3 is 11 amino acids. The V end lost 5 bases, the J end lost 4 bases, and 6 bases lay between the germline ends.